A single sample is the source of the 9 T cell receptor beta chains below, sequenced in a study of cytotoxic CD8 clonotypes in ibrutinib-treated CLL. Using immunoSEQ multiplex PCR, the repertoire was profiled, and TCRdb retains in-frame clones only, with some absent. The table has approximately 12,000 clones, around two thirds seen once. The input for sequencing was PBMCs, taken before ibrutinib treatment. Source of these receptors: a human donor with chronic lymphocytic leukemia.

The gene calls are TRBV10-2 and TRBJ2-7; no reliable D call. V was clipped by 3 bases and J by 3 bases, with 6 bases between them. The CDR3 length is 12 residues. Germline V lookup: CDR1 WSHSY, CDR2 SAAADI. The CDR3 reads CASSEASYEQYF. CDR3 in DNA: TGCGCCAGCAGTGAAGCCAGCTACGAGCAGTACTTC.

The chain recombines TRBV2 with TRBJ2-7; weak D call: TRBD1 (6 bases). From germline, CDR1 is SNHLY and CDR2 FYNNEI. The V gene lost 2 bases and the J gene lost 2 bases, with 19 bases spanning the gap. The CDR3 contains 17 residues. CDR3 DNA: TGTGCCAGCAGTGAATTTCGGTCCTCCGGGACACCCTACGAGCAGTACTTC. It yields the protein CASSEFRSSGTPYEQYF.

This clone was seen a handful of times. This chain joins TRBV28 and TRBJ1-2; D gene ambiguous. The CDR3 is 14 amino acids. Trimming cost V 3 bases and J 6 bases, with 14 bases left between them. The germline V gene has CDR1 MDHEN and CDR2 SYDVKM. In DNA form, the CDR3 reads TGTGCCAGCAGTTTCCAGGTCCTAATACATGGCTACACCTTC. This gives the protein CASSFQVLIHGYTF.

The chain employs TRBV9 and TRBJ2-3; D not certain. From germline, CDR1 is SGDLS and CDR2 YYNGEE. The V end was cut by 4 bases, the J end by 0 bases, with 15 bases between. The CDR3 covers 16 residues. CDR3 sequence reads: CASSRWAESSTDTQYF. DNA for the CDR3: TGTGCCAGCAGCCGATGGGCGGAATCTAGCACAGATACGCAGTATTTT.

The CDR3 sequence: CASSAKGGSNQPQHF. The CDR3 DNA reads as TGTGCCAGTAGTGCGAAGGGGGGGAGCAATCAGCCCCAGCATTTT. The rearrangement uses TRBV19 and TRBJ1-5; a weak D match, TRBD1 (6 bases). Looked up from germline, CDR1 is LNHDA and CDR2 is SQIVND (reference sequence). The CDR3 consists of 15 residues. Deletions cut 5 bases from V and 1 base from J, with 12 bases between.

This rearrangement joins TRBV7-2 to TRBJ1-5; D perhaps matches TRBD1 (6 bases). Germline V CDR1 and CDR2: SGHTA, FQGNSA. This CDR3 has 16 amino acids. Trimming removed 2 bases from V and 6 bases from J, with 17 bases in between. This CDR3 is CASSLWGRGEGQPQHF. The CDR3 bases are TGTGCCAGCAGCTTATGGGGGCGGGGAGAGGGTCAGCCCCAGCATTTT.

Relative to its sample, this clone is large. The genes are TRBV5-1 and TRBJ1-1; a weak D match, TRBD1 (5 bases). From germline, CDR1 is SGHRS and CDR2 YFSETQ. The CDR3 is 15 residues long. V was trimmed by 5 bases and J by 0 bases, leaving 14 bases between them. The CDR3 is CASRAGSYMNTEAFF. CDR3 DNA: TGCGCCAGCAGGGCAGGGTCCTATATGAACACTGAAGCTTTCTTT.

This chain links TRBV9 with TRBJ2-7, with 10 bases that match TRBD2. Germline V gene data show CDR1 as SGDLS and CDR2 as YYNGEE. Unmatched junction bases numbered 21, after V lost 4 bases and J lost 5 bases. The CDR3 has 19 residues. For the CDR3, the DNA is TGTGCCAGCAGCCCTACTTCGGGACTAGCGCTCCTGCCCGGAAACGAGCAGTACTTC. It specifies CASSPTSGLALLPGNEQYF.

This clone was counted a few times. The chain recombines TRBV7-5 with TRBJ2-1; TRBD1, as called in the table, went unchecked against the DNA. TRBV7-5 is an annotated pseudogene. The CDR3 consists of 11 residues. CDR3 DNA: TGTGCCAGAACCCAGCACAGGGAGCAGTTCTTC. This sequence encodes CARTQHREQFF.